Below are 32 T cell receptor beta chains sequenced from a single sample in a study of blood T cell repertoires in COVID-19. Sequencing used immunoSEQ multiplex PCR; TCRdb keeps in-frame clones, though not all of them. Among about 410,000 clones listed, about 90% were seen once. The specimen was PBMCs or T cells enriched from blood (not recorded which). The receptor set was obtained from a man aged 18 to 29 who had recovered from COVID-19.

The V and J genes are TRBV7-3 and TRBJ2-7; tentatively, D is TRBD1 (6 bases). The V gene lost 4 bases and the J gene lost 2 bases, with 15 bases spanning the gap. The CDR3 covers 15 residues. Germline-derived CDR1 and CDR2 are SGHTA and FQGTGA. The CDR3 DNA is TGTGCCAGCAGCTCGACAGGACACCTCACCTACGAGCAGTACTTC. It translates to CASSSTGHLTYEQYF.

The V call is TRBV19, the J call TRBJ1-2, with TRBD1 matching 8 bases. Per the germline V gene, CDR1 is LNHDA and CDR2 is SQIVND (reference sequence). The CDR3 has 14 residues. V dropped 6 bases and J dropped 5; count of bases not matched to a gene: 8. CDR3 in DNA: TGTGCCAGTAGAAAACAGGGGGAAATATATGGCTACACCTTC. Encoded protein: CASRKQGEIYGYTF. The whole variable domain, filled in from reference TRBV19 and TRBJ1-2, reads DGGITQSPKYLFRKEGQNVTLSCEQNLNHDAMYWYRQDPGQGLRLIYYSQIVNDFQKGDIAEGYSVSREKKESFPLTVTSAQKNPTAFYLCASRKQGEIYGYTFGSGTRLTVV.

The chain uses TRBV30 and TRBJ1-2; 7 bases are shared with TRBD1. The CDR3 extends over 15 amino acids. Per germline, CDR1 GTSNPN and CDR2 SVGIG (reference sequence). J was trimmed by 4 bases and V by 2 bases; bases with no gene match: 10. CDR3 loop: CAWSLQTGSSYGYTF. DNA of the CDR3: TGTGCCTGGAGTTTGCAGACAGGGTCCTCCTATGGCTACACCTTC.

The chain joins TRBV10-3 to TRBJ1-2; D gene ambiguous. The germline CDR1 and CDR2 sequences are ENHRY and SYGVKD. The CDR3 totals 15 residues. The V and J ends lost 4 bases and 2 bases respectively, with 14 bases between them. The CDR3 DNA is TGTGCCATCAGTGGTCAATGGGAGGGAAACTATGGCTACACCTTC. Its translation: CAISGQWEGNYGYTF.

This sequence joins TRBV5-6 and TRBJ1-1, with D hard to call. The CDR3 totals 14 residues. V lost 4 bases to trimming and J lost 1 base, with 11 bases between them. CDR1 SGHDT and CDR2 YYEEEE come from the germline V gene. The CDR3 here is CASSLLRGNTEAFF. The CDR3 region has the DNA TGTGCCAGCAGCCTCTTGCGGGGGAACACTGAAGCTTTCTTT.

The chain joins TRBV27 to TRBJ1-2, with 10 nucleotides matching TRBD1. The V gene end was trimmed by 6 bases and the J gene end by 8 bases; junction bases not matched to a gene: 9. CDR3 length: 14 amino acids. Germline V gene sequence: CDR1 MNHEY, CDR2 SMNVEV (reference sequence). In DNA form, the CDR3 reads TGTGCCAGCAGGCCCAGCGGGACAGGGGAAGGCTACACCTTC. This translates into CASRPSGTGEGYTF.

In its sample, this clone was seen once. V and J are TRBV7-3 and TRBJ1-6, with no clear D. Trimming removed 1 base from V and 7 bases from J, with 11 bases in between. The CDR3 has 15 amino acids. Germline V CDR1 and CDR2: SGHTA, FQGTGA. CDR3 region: CASSLMGVGNSPLHF. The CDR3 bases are TGTGCCAGCAGCTTAATGGGAGTTGGGAATTCACCCCTCCACTTT.

The DNA of the CDR3 is TGTGCCAGCAGCTTTGGAGGGGAAGAGACCCAGTACTTC. As protein: CASSFGGEETQYF. The chain joins TRBV5-4 to TRBJ2-5; perhaps TRBD2 as D (6 bases). The CDR3 consists of 13 residues. Germline CDR1 and CDR2: SGHNT and YYREEE (reference sequence). V lost 2 bases to trimming and J lost 3 bases, with 8 bases between them. The full variable domain, in which reference TRBV5-4 and TRBJ2-5 provide the parts outside the CDR3, is ETGVTQSPTHLIKTRGQQVTLRCSSQSGHNTVSWYQQALGQGPQFIFQYYREEENGRGNFPPRFSGLQFPNYSSELNVNALELDDSALYLCASSFGGEETQYFGPGTRLLVL.

For the CDR3, the DNA is TGTGCCAGCTCAGGATTTCAGCGGGAGGGCCGAAACACCGGGGAGCTGTTTTTT. Residues: CASSGFQREGRNTGELFF. This sequence joins TRBV7-9 and TRBJ2-2; 10 bases align to TRBD2. The ends lost 8 bases at V and 2 bases at J; junction bases unmatched: 14. The CDR3 loop spans 18 amino acids. CDR1 SEHNR and CDR2 FQNEAQ come from the germline V gene (reference sequence).

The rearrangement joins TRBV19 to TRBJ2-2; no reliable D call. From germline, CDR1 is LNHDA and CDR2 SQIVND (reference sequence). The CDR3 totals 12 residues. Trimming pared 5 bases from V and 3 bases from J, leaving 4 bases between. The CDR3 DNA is TGTGCCAGTAGTGTCTACACCGGGGAGCTGTTTTTT. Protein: CASSVYTGELFF.

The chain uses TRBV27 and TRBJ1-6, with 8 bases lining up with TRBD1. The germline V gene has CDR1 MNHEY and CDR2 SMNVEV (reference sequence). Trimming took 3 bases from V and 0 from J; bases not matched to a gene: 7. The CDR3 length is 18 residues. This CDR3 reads CASSFRQGLSSYNSPLHF. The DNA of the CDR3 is TGTGCCAGCAGTTTCCGACAGGGGCTAAGCTCCTATAATTCACCCCTCCACTTT.

The CDR3 sequence: CASSFGTGKDNYGYTF. The CDR3 coding sequence is TGCGCCAGCAGCTTCGGAACAGGGAAAGATAACTATGGCTACACCTTC. The V gene is TRBV5-1, the J gene TRBJ1-2, with D maybe TRBD1 (6 bases). CDR3 length equals 16 residues. Trimming cost V 2 bases and J 1 base, with 15 bases left between them. Germline V gene data show CDR1 as SGHRS and CDR2 as YFSETQ.

CDR3 sequence: CSVRFTGYEKLFF. The CDR3 coding sequence is TGCAGCGTTAGGTTTACGGGGTATGAAAAACTGTTTTTT. The V call is TRBV29-1, the J call TRBJ1-4; D gene ambiguous. The CDR3 loop spans 13 amino acids. Germline V gives CDR1 SQVTM, CDR2 ANQGSEA. Trimming left V 5 bases short and J 6 bases short, with 13 bases between.

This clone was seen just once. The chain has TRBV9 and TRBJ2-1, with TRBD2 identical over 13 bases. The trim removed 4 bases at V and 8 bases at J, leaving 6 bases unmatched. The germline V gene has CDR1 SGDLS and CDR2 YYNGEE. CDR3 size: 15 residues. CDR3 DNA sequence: TGTGCCAGCAGCCCGGGACTAGCGGGAAGGGATGAGCAGTTCTTC. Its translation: CASSPGLAGRDEQFF.

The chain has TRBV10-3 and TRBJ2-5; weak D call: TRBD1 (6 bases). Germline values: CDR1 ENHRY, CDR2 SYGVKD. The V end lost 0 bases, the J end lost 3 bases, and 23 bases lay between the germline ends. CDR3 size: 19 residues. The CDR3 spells CAISESAAENPTGKETQYF. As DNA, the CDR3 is TGTGCCATCAGTGAGTCTGCAGCGGAGAACCCCACAGGGAAAGAGACCCAGTACTTC.

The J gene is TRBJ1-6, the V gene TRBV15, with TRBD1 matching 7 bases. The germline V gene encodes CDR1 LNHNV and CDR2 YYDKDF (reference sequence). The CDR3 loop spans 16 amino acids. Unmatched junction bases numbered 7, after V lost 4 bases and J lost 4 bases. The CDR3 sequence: CATSTGQTYYNSPLHF. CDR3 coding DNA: TGTGCCACCAGCACGGGACAGACTTATTATAATTCACCCCTCCACTTT. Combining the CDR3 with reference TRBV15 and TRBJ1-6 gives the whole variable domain DAMVIQNPRYQVTQFGKPVTLSCSQTLNHNVMYWYQQKSSQAPKLLFHYYDKDFNNEADTPDNFQSRRPNTSFCFLDIRSPGLGDTAMYLCATSTGQTYYNSPLHFGNGTRLTVT.

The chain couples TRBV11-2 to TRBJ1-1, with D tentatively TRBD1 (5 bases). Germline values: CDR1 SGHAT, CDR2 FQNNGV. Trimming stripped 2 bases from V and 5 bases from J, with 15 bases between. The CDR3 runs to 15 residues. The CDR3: CASSLMALGGTEAFF. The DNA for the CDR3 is TGTGCCAGCAGCTTAATGGCGTTGGGGGGAACTGAAGCTTTCTTT. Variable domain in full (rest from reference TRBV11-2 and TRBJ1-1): EAGVAQSPRYKIIEKRQSVAFWCNPISGHATLYWYQQILGQGPKLLIQFQNNGVVDDSQLPKDRFSAERLKGVDSTLKIQPAKLEDSAVYLCASSLMALGGTEAFFGQGTRLTVV.

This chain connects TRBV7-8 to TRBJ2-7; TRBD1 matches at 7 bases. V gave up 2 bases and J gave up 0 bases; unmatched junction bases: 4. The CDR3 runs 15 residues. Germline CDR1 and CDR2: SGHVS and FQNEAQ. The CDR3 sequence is CASSLRTGPSYEQYF. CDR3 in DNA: TGTGCCAGCAGCTTAAGGACAGGACCCTCCTACGAGCAGTACTTC.

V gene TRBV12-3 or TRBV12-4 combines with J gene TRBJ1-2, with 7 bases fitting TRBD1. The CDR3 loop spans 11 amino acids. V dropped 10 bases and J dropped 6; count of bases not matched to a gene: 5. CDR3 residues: CATSQGNGYTF. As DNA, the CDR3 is TGTGCCACCTCACAGGGGAATGGCTACACCTTC.

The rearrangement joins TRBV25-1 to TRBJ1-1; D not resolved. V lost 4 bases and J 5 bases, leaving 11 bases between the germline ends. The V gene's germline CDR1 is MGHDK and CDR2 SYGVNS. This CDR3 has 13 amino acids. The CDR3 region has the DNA TGTGCCAGCAGTGTCTTATCCGGGACTGAAGCTTTCTTT. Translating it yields CASSVLSGTEAFF.

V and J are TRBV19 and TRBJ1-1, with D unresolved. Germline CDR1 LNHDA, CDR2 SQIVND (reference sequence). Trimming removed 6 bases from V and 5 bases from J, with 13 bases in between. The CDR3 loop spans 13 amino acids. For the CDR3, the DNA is TGTGCCAGTAGCTACCGACGGGAGACTGAAGCTTTCTTT. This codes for CASSYRRETEAFF.

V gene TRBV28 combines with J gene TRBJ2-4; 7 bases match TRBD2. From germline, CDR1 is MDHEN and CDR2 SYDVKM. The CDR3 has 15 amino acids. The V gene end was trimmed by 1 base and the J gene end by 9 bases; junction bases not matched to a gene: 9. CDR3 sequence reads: CASSLLSAGSGIQYF. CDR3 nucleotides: TGTGCCAGCAGTTTATTATCAGCGGGATCGGGCATTCAGTACTTC.

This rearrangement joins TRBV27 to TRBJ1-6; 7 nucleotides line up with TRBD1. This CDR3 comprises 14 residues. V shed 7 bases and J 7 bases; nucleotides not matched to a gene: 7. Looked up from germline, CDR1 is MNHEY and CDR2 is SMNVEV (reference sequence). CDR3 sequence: CASNRQGPNSPLHF. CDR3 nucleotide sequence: TGTGCCAGCAATAGACAGGGTCCCAATTCACCCCTCCACTTT.

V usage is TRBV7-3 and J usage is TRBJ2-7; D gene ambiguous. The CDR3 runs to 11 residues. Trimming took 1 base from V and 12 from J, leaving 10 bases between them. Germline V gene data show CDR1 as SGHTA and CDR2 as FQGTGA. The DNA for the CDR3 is TGTGCCAGCAGCTTAAGAGGTCGTCGGTACTTC. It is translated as CASSLRGRRYF.

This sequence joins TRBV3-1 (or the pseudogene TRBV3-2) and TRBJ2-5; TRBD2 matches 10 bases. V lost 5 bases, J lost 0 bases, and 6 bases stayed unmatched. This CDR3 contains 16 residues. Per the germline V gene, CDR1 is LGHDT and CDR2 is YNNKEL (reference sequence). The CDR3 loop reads CASSSFSGGHQETQYF. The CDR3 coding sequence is TGTGCCAGCAGCTCTTTTAGCGGGGGGCACCAAGAGACCCAGTACTTC.

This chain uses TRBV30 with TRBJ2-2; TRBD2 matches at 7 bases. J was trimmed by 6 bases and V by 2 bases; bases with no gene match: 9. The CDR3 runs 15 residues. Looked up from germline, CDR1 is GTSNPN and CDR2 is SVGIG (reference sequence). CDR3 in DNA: TGTGCCTGGAGTAATCTTCAGCGGGGTCCCGGGGAGCTGTTTTTT. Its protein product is CAWSNLQRGPGELFF.

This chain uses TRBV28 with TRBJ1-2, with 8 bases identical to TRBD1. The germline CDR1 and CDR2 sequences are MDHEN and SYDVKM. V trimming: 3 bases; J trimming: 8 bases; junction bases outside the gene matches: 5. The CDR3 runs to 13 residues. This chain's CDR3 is CASSFQGAGGYTF. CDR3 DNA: TGTGCCAGCAGTTTTCAGGGGGCAGGCGGCTACACCTTC.

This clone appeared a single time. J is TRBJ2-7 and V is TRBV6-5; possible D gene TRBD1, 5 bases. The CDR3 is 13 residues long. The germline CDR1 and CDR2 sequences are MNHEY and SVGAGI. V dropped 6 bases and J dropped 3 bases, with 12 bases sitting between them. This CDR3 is CASRNTDSYEQYF. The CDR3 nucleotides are TGTGCCAGCAGGAATACCGACAGCTACGAGCAGTACTTC.

The DNA of the CDR3 is TGTGCCAGCAGCTTGGCTATCGAGCAGGGGCGGACTGAAGCTTTCTTT. Translating gives CASSLAIEQGRTEAFF. This rearrangement joins TRBV5-5 to TRBJ1-1, with D perhaps TRBD1 (6 bases). Germline V gene sequence: CDR1 SGHKS, CDR2 YYEKEE (reference sequence). V was trimmed by 0 bases and J by 5 bases, leaving 17 bases between them. The CDR3 is made up of 16 amino acids.

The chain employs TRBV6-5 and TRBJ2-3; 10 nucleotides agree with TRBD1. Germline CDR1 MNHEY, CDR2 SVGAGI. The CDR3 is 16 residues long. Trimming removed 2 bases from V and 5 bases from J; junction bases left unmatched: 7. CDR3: CASSYGSGTGVDTQYF. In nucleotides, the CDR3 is TGTGCCAGCAGTTACGGATCCGGGACAGGGGTAGATACGCAGTATTTT.

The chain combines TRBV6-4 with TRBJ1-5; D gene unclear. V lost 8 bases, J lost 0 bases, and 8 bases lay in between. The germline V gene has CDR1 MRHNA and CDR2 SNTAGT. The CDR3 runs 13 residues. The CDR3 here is CASAGNSNQPQHF. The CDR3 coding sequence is TGTGCCAGCGCAGGTAATAGCAATCAGCCCCAGCATTTT.

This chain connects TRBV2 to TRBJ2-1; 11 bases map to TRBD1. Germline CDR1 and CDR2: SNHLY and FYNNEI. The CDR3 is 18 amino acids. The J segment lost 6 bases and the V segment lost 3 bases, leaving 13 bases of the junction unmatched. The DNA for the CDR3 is TGTGCCAGCAGTGAGGGATCCGGGACAGGGGGGGGACTCAATGAGCAGTTCTTC. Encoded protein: CASSEGSGTGGGLNEQFF.